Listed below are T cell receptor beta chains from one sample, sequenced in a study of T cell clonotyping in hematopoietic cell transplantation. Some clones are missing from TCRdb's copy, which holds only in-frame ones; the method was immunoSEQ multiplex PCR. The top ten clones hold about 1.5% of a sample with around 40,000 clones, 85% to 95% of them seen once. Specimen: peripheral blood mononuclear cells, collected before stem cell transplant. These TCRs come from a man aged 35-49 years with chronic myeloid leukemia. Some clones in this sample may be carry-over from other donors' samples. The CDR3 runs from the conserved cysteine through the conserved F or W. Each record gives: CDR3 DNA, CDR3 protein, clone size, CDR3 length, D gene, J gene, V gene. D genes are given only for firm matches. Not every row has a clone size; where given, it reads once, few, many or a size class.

TGTGCCAGCAGCTTAGCCAGGGAAGGGTACGAGCAGTACTTC	CASSLAREGYEQYF	.	14	.	TRBJ2-7	TRBV7-7
TGTGCCAGCAGCTCTATGACAGGGAGCAACACTGAAGCTTTCTTT	CASSSMTGSNTEAFF	.	15	TRBD1	TRBJ1-1	TRBV7-8
TGTGCCAGTATGGGGGTCGGCTATGGCTACACCTTC	CASMGVGYGYTF	.	12	.	TRBJ1-2	TRBV6-5
TGTGCCTGGAGTGCAGACAGGGGAAACAACTATGGCTACACCTTC	CAWSADRGNNYGYTF	once	15	TRBD1	TRBJ1-2	TRBV30
TGTGCCAGCAGTTACTCTTGGGGGACGTCAGATACGCAGTATTTT	CASSYSWGTSDTQYF	.	15	.	TRBJ2-3	TRBV6-5
TGTGCCAGCAGTCCTTGGACGCATAATGAAAAACTGTTTTTT	CASSPWTHNEKLFF	.	14	.	TRBJ1-4	TRBV6-5
TGTGCCATCTGGACAGGGAAGTTTGAAGATGGCTACACCTTC	CAIWTGKFEDGYTF	once	14	TRBD1	TRBJ1-2	TRBV10-3
TGTGCCAGCAGTTCTTCCGGGACAGGGAGGGAAAAACTGTTTTTT	CASSSSGTGREKLFF	.	15	TRBD1	TRBJ1-4	TRBV28
TGTGCCAGCATCCAGGGCGGAGGGGATAGTGGGGGCTACACCTTC	CASIQGGGDSGGYTF	.	15	.	TRBJ1-2	TRBV7-8
TGTGCCATCAGTGAACAGACAGGGGGCAAAGCTTTCTTT	CAISEQTGGKAFF	.	13	TRBD1	TRBJ1-1	TRBV10-3
TGTGCCAGTAGTATTACAGCGAACACTGAAGCTTTCTTT	CASSITANTEAFF	.	13	.	TRBJ1-1	TRBV19
TGTGCCAGCAGCGTAAGGGGGGGTCCCGGTTCACCCCTCCACTTT	CASSVRGGPGSPLHF	.	15	.	TRBJ1-6	TRBV9
TGTGCCAGCAGCTTGGGGCTAGACTACGAGCAGTACTTC	CASSLGLDYEQYF	.	13	.	TRBJ2-7	TRBV5-6
TGTGCCAGCTTCCCCCGAACGGGGGGCGACACTGAAGCTTTCTTT	CASFPRTGGDTEAFF	.	15	.	TRBJ1-1	TRBV7-2
TGTGCCAGCAGTGAAGCTCAGGGGCGGGAGACCCAGTACTTC	CASSEAQGRETQYF	.	14	.	TRBJ2-5	TRBV2
TGTGCCTGGAAGTCTGGGCCAGGGGCGCTTGAAGCTTTCTTT	CAWKSGPGALEAFF	.	14	.	TRBJ1-1	TRBV30
TGTGCCAGCAGTTCAAACAGGTTCTCCTCACCCCTCCACTTT	CASSSNRFSSPLHF	.	14	.	TRBJ1-6	TRBV6-5
TGTGCCAGCAGTCTTTCGGGCAGCGTGAACACTGAAGCTTTCTTT	CASSLSGSVNTEAFF	.	15	.	TRBJ1-1	TRBV6-5
TGTGCCATCAGTGAGCCGAGACTAGCCGGCCAAGAGACCCAGTACTTC	CAISEPRLAGQETQYF	.	16	TRBD2	TRBJ2-5	TRBV10-3
TGCGCCAGCAGCTTGTCCTCGGGGCCCGGGGAGCTGTTTTTT	CASSLSSGPGELFF	.	14	.	TRBJ2-2	TRBV5-1
TGTGCCAGCAGTGGACCGGGGGTGAGAACAGATACGCAGTATTTT	CASSGPGVRTDTQYF	.	15	.	TRBJ2-3	TRBV28
TGTGCCAGCAGCTTAACGGCTCCCAGGCCAGAGGTGTTTTTT	CASSLTAPRPEVFF	.	14	.	TRBJ1-4	TRBV11-2
TGTGCCAGCAGTTTAGATATGGTCAATCAGCCCCAGCATTTT	CASSLDMVNQPQHF	.	14	.	TRBJ1-5	TRBV28
TGTGCCACCCAGTCGGAGGGGTGGAGAGCTTTCTTT	CATQSEGWRAFF	.	12	.	TRBJ1-1	TRBV6-6
TGTGCCACCAGCGGGCAGAGCAATCAGCCCCAGCATTTT	CATSGQSNQPQHF	.	13	.	TRBJ1-5	TRBV15
TGTGCCAGCAGCGGCGACGGACAGCACTATGGCTACACCTTC	CASSGDGQHYGYTF	.	14	.	TRBJ1-2	TRBV25-1
TGTGCCAGCAGCTTGAACGCGGGGGGGCTGGCTAACATTCAGTACTTC	CASSLNAGGLANIQYF	.	16	TRBD2	TRBJ2-4	TRBV11-2
TGTGCCAGCAGCCCCTCGAGGGGGCGGAACACTGAAGCTTTCTTT	CASSPSRGRNTEAFF	.	15	TRBD1	TRBJ1-1	TRBV7-9
TGTGCCACCGGACCGGGACAAGTCGTCGAGCAGTACTTC	CATGPGQVVEQYF	.	13	.	TRBJ2-7	TRBV15
TGTGCCAGCACTCAAACAGGGCACGAGCAGTACTTC	CASTQTGHEQYF	.	12	.	TRBJ2-7	TRBV25-1
TGTGCCTGGAGTGAGGGACAGGGACTCTGGCCCCAGCATTTT	CAWSEGQGLWPQHF	.	14	TRBD1	TRBJ1-5	TRBV30